Below, 29 T cell receptor beta chains from the same sample are listed, as sequenced in a study of vaccination and CD4 T cells after COVID-19 (dated by TCRdb to the early 2020s). According to the study, the label for this sample's treatment or condition signals: roughly 10-day PBMC culture with coronavirus spike peptide pools or control peptides (ViraFEST assay). No antigen has been identified for these receptors. The method was PCR. Sequencing used an Illumina iSeq 100. TCR sequencing of DNA from cultured CD4+ T cells used the Oncomine TCR Beta short-read assay at the Johns Hopkins FTIC core. Using fastp at Q25 and MiXCR, TCRdb reprocessed the public reads and kept productive beta chains. For every CDR3 protein sequence, its rows merge into one entry that carries the most common genes and DNA. The sample yields approximately 10,000 distinct CDR3 sequences; approximately 56% were counted once. The biggest ten clones account for around a sixth of the sample.

The sequences come from cultured CD4+ T cells from blood, collected after SARS-CoV-2 vaccination. The receptor set was obtained from a human donor with COVID-19.

The rearrangement uses TRBV19 and TRBJ1-5; D is unresolved. The CDR3 runs 14 residues. The germline CDR1 and CDR2 sequences are LNHDA and SQIVND (reference sequence). V gave up 5 bases and J gave up 7 bases, with 15 bases separating them. This CDR3 reads CASSLVKGRQPQHF. The CDR3 DNA follows: TGTGCCAGTAGTCTAGTCAAAGGCAGGCAGCCCCAGCATTTT.

The chain carries TRBV7-9 and TRBJ2-2, with no clear D. Germline V lookup: CDR1 SEHNR, CDR2 FQNEAQ (reference sequence). V shed 3 bases and J shed 4 bases, with 15 bases lying between them. The CDR3 spans 16 residues. The CDR3 DNA follows: TGTGCCAGCAGCTTTCCAACTGGTCGAGGCACCGGGGAGCTGTTTTTT. Translation gives CASSFPTGRGTGELFF.

The chain couples TRBV6-5 to TRBJ2-5; possibly TRBD1 or TRBD2 for D (5 bases each). The length of the CDR3 is 12 residues. The V and J ends lost 3 bases and 4 bases respectively, with 6 bases between them. CDR1 MNHEY and CDR2 SVGAGI come from the germline V gene. CDR3 loop: CASSYGGETQYF. For the CDR3, the DNA is TGTGCCAGCAGTTATGGGGGAGAGACCCAGTACTTC.

V and J are TRBV7-9 and TRBJ2-7; D ambiguous. The CDR3 totals 13 residues. Germline V gives CDR1 SEHNR, CDR2 FQNEAQ (reference sequence). Trimming pared 1 base from V and 2 bases from J, leaving 6 bases between. The CDR3 sequence: CASSLGGPYEQYF. The CDR3 nucleotides read TGTGCCAGCAGCTTAGGAGGACCCTACGAGCAGTACTTC.

The chain recombines TRBV10-1 with TRBJ2-7, with TRBD1 matching 8 bases. The V gene's germline CDR1 is WNHNN and CDR2 SYGVQD (reference sequence). V gave up 2 bases and J gave up 4 bases; unmatched junction bases: 10. CDR3 size: 16 residues. CDR3 in amino acids: CASSEPTGGFDYEQYF. CDR3 DNA: TGCGCCAGCAGTGAGCCTACAGGGGGTTTCGATTACGAGCAGTACTTC.

This chain joins TRBV27 and TRBJ2-6; D is tentatively TRBD1 or TRBD2 (5 bases each). Germline CDR1 reads MNHEY; CDR2 reads SMNVEV (reference sequence). This CDR3 has 15 amino acids. V lost 11 bases and J 0 bases, leaving 14 bases between the germline ends. CDR3: CAVRGVLSGANVLTF. The CDR3 DNA reads TGTGCCGTGCGAGGGGTCCTCTCTGGGGCCAACGTCCTGACTTTC.

The chain recombines TRBV7-8 with TRBJ2-5, with a possible D match to TRBD1 (6 bases). The germline gives CDR1 SGHVS, CDR2 FQNEAQ. This CDR3 is built from 13 residues. V was cut by 1 base and J by 3 bases, with 6 bases left in between. The DNA for the CDR3 is TGTGCCAGCAGCTTAGACAGGGAAGAGACCCAGTACTTC. Its protein is CASSLDREETQYF.

V and J are TRBV14 and TRBJ1-2; D gene unclear. The V end was cut by 3 bases, the J end by 8 bases, with 13 bases between. CDR3 length: 13 amino acids. Germline CDR1 and CDR2: SGHDN and FVKESK. As DNA, the CDR3 is TGTGCCAGCAGCCAGCGGGCCTCGAGGGGCTACACCTTC. This translates into CASSQRASRGYTF.

The chain recombines TRBV7-2 with TRBJ2-1, with D perhaps matching TRBD1 or TRBD2 (5 bases each). Deletions cut 6 bases from V and 5 bases from J, with 17 bases between. From germline, CDR1 is SGHTA and CDR2 FQGNSA. The CDR3 contains 15 residues. The CDR3 sequence: CASRENQGPHNEQFF. The DNA for the CDR3 is TGTGCCAGCAGGGAAAACCAGGGACCACACAATGAGCAGTTCTTC.

The gene calls are TRBV7-2 and TRBJ1-5; D not certain. The length of the CDR3 is 13 residues. The V end lost 2 bases, the J end lost 3 bases, and 5 bases lay between the germline ends. Germline V gives CDR1 SGHTA, CDR2 FQGNSA. The CDR3 bases are TGTGCCAGCAGCTTAAGCATCAATCAGCCCCAGCATTTT. Protein product: CASSLSINQPQHF. Filled out from reference TRBV7-2 and TRBJ1-5, the complete variable domain reads GAGVSQSPSNKVTEKGKDVELRCDPISGHTALYWYRQSLGQGLEFLIYFQGNSAPDKSGLPSDRFSAERTGGSVSTLTIQRTQQEDSAVYLCASSLSINQPQHFGDGTRLSIL.

This clonotype was seen only a few times. This chain connects TRBV7-9 to TRBJ1-5; maybe TRBD1 (6 bases). Germline V gene sequence: CDR1 SEHNR, CDR2 FQNEAQ (reference sequence). Trimming took 1 base from V and 1 from J, leaving 20 bases between them. The CDR3 sequence is 19 residues long. The CDR3 protein is CASSLGFEQGGGSNQPQHF. CDR3 nucleotides: TGTGCCAGCAGCTTAGGTTTCGAACAGGGAGGTGGAAGCAATCAGCCCCAGCATTTT.

The chain has TRBV6-1 and TRBJ2-3; D not certain. This CDR3 contains 12 residues. Germline V gene sequence: CDR1 MNHNS, CDR2 SASEGT. The V and J ends lost 6 bases and 2 bases respectively, with 6 bases between them. Here the CDR3 DNA reads TGTGCCAGCAGGACCGACACAGATACGCAGTATTTT. Encoded protein: CASRTDTDTQYF.

The CDR3 DNA reads as TGTGCCAGCAGTGTGGGCGGGACACAAGAGACCCAGTACTTC. Its protein is CASSVGGTQETQYF. The chain links TRBV2 to TRBJ2-5; D may match TRBD1 or TRBD2 (6 bases each). V lost 4 bases to trimming and J lost 2 bases, with 11 bases between them. CDR1 is SNHLY, CDR2 FYNNEI, per germline. The CDR3 spans 14 residues.

This clonotype was observed once. The rearrangement joins TRBV6-1 to TRBJ2-5; 9 positions agree with TRBD1. Germline CDR1 reads MNHNS; CDR2 reads SASEGT. Losses at the gene ends were 11 bases for V and 2 bases for J; bases not matched to a gene: 15. CDR3 length: 16 amino acids. The CDR3 DNA is TGTGCCCGCCACACCGGGACAGGGATTCCTCAAGAGACCCAGTACTTC. Translating gives CARHTGTGIPQETQYF.

The rearrangement links TRBV6-1 to TRBJ2-7, with TRBD1 identical over 7 bases. CDR1 is MNHNS and CDR2 is SASEGT in the germline V gene. The CDR3 has 14 amino acids. With V trimmed by 10 bases and J by 3 bases, 12 bases remained unmatched. CDR3 DNA sequence: TGTGCCACCGGAGGAGCAGGGGGTCTCTACGAGCAGTACTTC. It translates to CATGGAGGLYEQYF.

The genes are TRBV5-1 and TRBJ2-7; 8 bases are a match to TRBD2. Germline lookup yields CDR1 SGHRS and CDR2 YFSETQ. This CDR3 spans 12 amino acids. With 4 bases clipped from V and 6 bases from J, the junction kept 3 bases outside the gene matches. CDR3 sequence: CASSNAGGEQYF. The DNA of the CDR3 is TGCGCCAGCAGCAACGCGGGGGGCGAGCAGTACTTC. The whole variable domain, filled in from reference TRBV5-1 and TRBJ2-7, reads KAGVTQTPRYLIKTRGQQVTLSCSPISGHRSVSWYQQTPGQGLQFLFEYFSETQRNKGNFPGRFSGRQFSNSRSEMNVSTLELGDSALYLCASSNAGGEQYFGPGTRLTVT.

V is TRBV6-2 or TRBV6-3 and J is TRBJ2-7, with a weak D call TRBD1 (5 bases). The germline CDR1 and CDR2 sequences are MNHEY and SVGEGT. CDR3 size: 13 residues. Between the trimmed V and J ends, which lost 11 bases and 6 bases, there was a span of 20 bases. The CDR3: CAGGHGRPLEQYF. The DNA of the CDR3 is TGTGCCGGCGGACACGGCCGACCCCTCGAGCAGTACTTC.

J is TRBJ2-7 and V is TRBV7-2, with unresolved D. This CDR3 contains 13 residues. Trimming pared 5 bases from V and 1 base from J, leaving 9 bases between. CDR1 SGHTA and CDR2 FQGNSA come from the germline V gene. The CDR3 nucleotides read TGTGCCAGCAGCATAACCCAGTCCTACGAGCAGTACTTC. Translated, it gives CASSITQSYEQYF.

This sequence joins TRBV7-9 and TRBJ1-1, with TRBD1 matching 9 bases. Germline trimming cut 5 bases from V and 0 bases from J; bases unmatched to any gene: 7. Germline V CDR1 and CDR2: SEHNR, FQNEAQ (reference sequence). CDR3 length equals 16 residues. CDR3: CASSPNRGQMNTEAFF. DNA of the CDR3: TGTGCCAGCAGCCCCAACAGGGGGCAAATGAACACTGAAGCTTTCTTT.

The chain combines TRBV6-5 with TRBJ1-2; TRBD1 aligns across 7 bases. Per germline, CDR1 MNHEY and CDR2 SVGAGI. The ends lost 2 bases at V and 5 bases at J; junction bases unmatched: 5. The length of the CDR3 is 14 residues. The CDR3 DNA is TGTGCCAGCAGTTACGGGACAGCGGAGTATGGCTACACCTTC. It yields the protein CASSYGTAEYGYTF.

The V and J genes are TRBV6-1 and TRBJ2-7; D perhaps matches TRBD2 (6 bases). Trimming pared 6 bases from V and 0 bases from J, leaving 15 bases between. This CDR3 region has 15 residues. CDR1 and CDR2 from the germline V gene are MNHNS and SASEGT. The CDR3 loop is CASSVSGLSSYEQYF. The CDR3 nucleotides are TGTGCCAGCAGCGTTTCGGGACTGTCCTCCTACGAGCAGTACTTC.

This clonotype was picked up a small number of times. The genes are TRBV6-5 and TRBJ2-7, with TRBD1 matching 9 bases. The junction had 5 bases not matched to a gene; V was cut back by 0 bases and J by 2 bases. The CDR3 has 16 residues. Germline CDR1 reads MNHEY; CDR2 reads SVGAGI. CDR3 amino acids: CASSYSRRQGAYEQYF. The CDR3 nucleotides are TGTGCCAGCAGTTACTCCCGGAGACAGGGGGCCTACGAGCAGTACTTC.

The table lists this clonotype with a few counts. The chain uses TRBV6-4 and TRBJ1-1; TRBD1 matches 8 bases. Trimming took 0 bases from V and 6 from J; bases not matched to a gene: 0. This CDR3 contains 13 residues. CDR1 and CDR2 from the germline V gene are MRHNA and SNTAGT. The CDR3 reads CASSDSQGAEAFF. The DNA for the CDR3 is TGTGCCAGCAGTGACTCACAGGGGGCTGAAGCTTTCTTT.

CDR3: CATSIRTGYPGELFF. The CDR3 DNA is TGTGCCACCAGCATCAGGACAGGGTACCCCGGGGAGCTGTTTTTT. The genes are TRBV15 and TRBJ2-2, with 8 bases aligning to TRBD1. Germline V CDR1 and CDR2: LNHNV, YYDKDF (reference sequence). V dropped 4 bases and J dropped 6; count of bases not matched to a gene: 7. There are 15 residues in the CDR3.

The V call is TRBV7-2, the J call TRBJ1-5; D is unresolved. The CDR3 runs 14 residues. Trimming cost V 5 bases and J 4 bases, with 12 bases left between them. Looked up from germline, CDR1 is SGHTA and CDR2 is FQGNSA. This CDR3 is CASSPATVNQPQHF. The CDR3 DNA sequence: TGTGCCAGCAGCCCTGCGACCGTAAATCAGCCCCAGCATTTT. The full variable domain, with the rest looked up from reference TRBV7-2 and TRBJ1-5, is GAGVSQSPSNKVTEKGKDVELRCDPISGHTALYWYRQSLGQGLEFLIYFQGNSAPDKSGLPSDRFSAERTGGSVSTLTIQRTQQEDSAVYLCASSPATVNQPQHFGDGTRLSIL.

This clonotype has more than one count but fewer than ten. This chain connects TRBV5-8 to TRBJ2-7; TRBD1 agrees at 8 bases. Germline values: CDR1 SGHTS, CDR2 YDEGEE. J lost 8 bases, V lost 5 bases, and 9 bases had no gene match. The CDR3 consists of 13 residues. The CDR3 loop reads CASSSDRGKKQYF. The CDR3 DNA follows: TGTGCCAGCAGTTCAGACAGGGGCAAGAAGCAGTACTTC.

The chain joins TRBV7-9 to TRBJ2-7, with a possible D match to TRBD1 (5 bases). CDR3 length equals 12 residues. Germline loops: CDR1 SEHNR, CDR2 FQNEAQ (reference sequence). The germline V and J ends were trimmed by 1 base and 12 bases, with 13 bases remaining between them. The CDR3 is CASSLVGQGLYF. CDR3 DNA: TGTGCCAGCAGCTTAGTAGGGCAGGGCTTGTACTTC.

Comments on this clonotype: One end of the junction is discordant with germline, which a read error may explain. The rearrangement joins TRBV20-1 to TRBJ1-5; 8 nucleotides line up with TRBD1. This CDR3 spans 15 amino acids. Germline V gives CDR1 DFQATT, CDR2 SNEGSKA (reference sequence). The CDR3: CSARGSGQGFQPQHF. In DNA form, the CDR3 reads TGCAGTGCCAGAGGTTCTGGACAGGGATTTCAGCCCCAGCATTTT.

This clonotype was observed a handful of times. V usage is TRBV20-1 and J usage is TRBJ1-6; D may be TRBD1 (5 bases). Looked up from germline, CDR1 is DFQATT and CDR2 is SNEGSKA (reference sequence). V was pared by 6 bases and J by 6 bases, with 18 bases between. The CDR3 sequence is 15 residues long. The CDR3 region has the DNA TGCAGTGCGCGGGGGAATAAGCGTCCTAATTCACCCCTCCACTTT. This sequence encodes CSARGNKRPNSPLHF.